Following are 27 T cell receptor beta chains from one sample sequenced in a study of T cell changes during pregnancy in multiple sclerosis. Only in-frame clones appear in the TCRdb table, and some are missing; sequencing was by immunoSEQ multiplex PCR. There are 43,000 or so clones in the sample; roughly 91% occur only once, and roughly 1.4% lies in the top ten. Material: PBMCs (not recorded whether the cells were cultured). The receptors were sampled from a female donor with multiple sclerosis, enrolled in a pregnancy study.

This clone showed up just once. This chain uses TRBV6-4 with TRBJ2-1; D may be TRBD1 (5 bases). The CDR3 loop spans 14 amino acids. From germline, CDR1 is MRHNA and CDR2 SNTAGT. The germline V and J ends were trimmed by 4 bases and 1 base, with 8 bases remaining between them. The CDR3 region has the DNA TGTGCCAGCAGTGGGGGCTCTTCCTACAATGAGCAGTTCTTC. Amino acids: CASSGGSSYNEQFF.

The chain links TRBV5-1 to TRBJ2-7, with D tentatively TRBD1 or TRBD2 (5 bases each). This CDR3 region has 11 residues. The V gene lost 5 bases and the J gene lost 6 bases, with 9 bases spanning the gap. The germline CDR1 and CDR2 sequences are SGHRS and YFSETQ. The CDR3 bases are TGCGCCAGCAGGTCGGGGACCGAGCAGTACTTC. It encodes CASRSGTEQYF.

The chain uses TRBV19 and TRBJ2-1, with D maybe TRBD1 (7 bases). Per germline, CDR1 LNHDA and CDR2 SQIVND (reference sequence). V gave up 3 bases and J gave up 4 bases, with 13 bases separating them. This CDR3 is built from 15 residues. The chain's CDR3 is CASSIWRGRYNEQFF. The CDR3 nucleotides read TGTGCCAGTAGTATTTGGAGGGGGCGGTACAATGAGCAGTTCTTC.

V and J are TRBV7-9 and TRBJ1-5; no firm D call. V lost 5 bases to trimming and J lost 5 bases, with 7 bases between them. Germline V CDR1 and CDR2: SEHNR, FQNEAQ (reference sequence). The CDR3 runs to 12 residues. The CDR3 is CASSTNHQPQHF. The CDR3 DNA follows: TGTGCCAGCAGCACCAACCATCAGCCCCAGCATTTT.

The chain is built from TRBV27 and TRBJ1-4, with 10 bases aligning to TRBD1. From germline, CDR1 is MNHEY and CDR2 SMNVEV (reference sequence). The V and J ends lost 3 bases and 7 bases, in that order; junction bases with no gene match: 8. The CDR3 is made up of 16 amino acids. The CDR3 sequence: CASSFLRTGGSEKLFF. CDR3 nucleotides: TGTGCCAGCAGTTTCCTTAGGACAGGGGGGAGTGAAAAACTGTTTTTT.

The chain is built from TRBV11-2 and TRBJ2-7; 9 bases align to TRBD2. The CDR3 loop spans 16 amino acids. Germline V CDR1 and CDR2: SGHAT, FQNNGV. Trimming removed 0 bases from V and 7 bases from J; junction bases left unmatched: 10. As DNA, the CDR3 is TGTGCCAGCAGCTTAGATTTTCGTAGGCTAGCGGGGGAGCAGTACTTC. It encodes CASSLDFRRLAGEQYF.

In this sample, this clone turned up once. In DNA, the CDR3 is TGTGCCAGCAGTGCAGGGGAAACTGAAGCTTTCTTT. This codes for CASSAGETEAFF. The chain recombines TRBV2 with TRBJ1-1, with D possibly TRBD1 on 6 matching bases. CDR3 length equals 12 residues. The V and J ends lost 4 bases and 5 bases respectively, with 8 bases between them. The germline V gene has CDR1 SNHLY and CDR2 FYNNEI. Combining the CDR3 with reference TRBV2 and TRBJ1-1 gives the whole variable domain EPEVTQTPSHQVTQMGQEVILRCVPISNHLYFYWYRQILGQKVEFLVSFYNNEISEKSEIFDDQFSVERPDGSNFTLKIRSTKLEDSAMYFCASSAGETEAFFGQGTRLTVV.

V and J are TRBV19 and TRBJ2-4; the D gene is possibly TRBD1 (5 bases). CDR3 length: 16 residues. Trimming removed 8 bases at V and 0 bases at J, with 17 bases between. The V gene's germline CDR1 is LNHDA and CDR2 SQIVND (reference sequence). Written as DNA, the CDR3 is TGTGCCAGTGGCAACCAGGGAAGGGAAGCCAAAAACATTCAGTACTTC. This translates into CASGNQGREAKNIQYF.

This rearrangement joins TRBV4-1 to TRBJ1-1, with D possibly TRBD1 on 6 matching bases. The V end was cut by 0 bases, the J end by 1 base, with 9 bases between. Germline V gene sequence: CDR1 MGHRA, CDR2 YSYEKL. The CDR3 covers 15 residues. The CDR3 coding sequence is TGCGCCAGCAGCCAAGATAGGGGGGGGAACACTGAAGCTTTCTTT. As protein: CASSQDRGGNTEAFF.

The chain carries TRBV5-1 and TRBJ2-1; perhaps TRBD1 as D (6 bases). CDR1 SGHRS and CDR2 YFSETQ come from the germline V gene. V was clipped by 0 bases and J by 7 bases, with 8 bases between them. The CDR3 totals 13 residues. This CDR3 is CASSLGQENEQFF. As DNA, the CDR3 is TGCGCCAGCAGCTTGGGACAGGAAAATGAGCAGTTCTTC.

This sequence joins TRBV6-1 and TRBJ2-7; no firm D call. This CDR3 has 15 residues. Trimming removed 2 bases from V and 3 bases from J, with 14 bases in between. CDR1 MNHNS and CDR2 SASEGT come from the germline V gene. CDR3 loop: CASSEWSRQDYEQYF. The CDR3 region has the DNA TGTGCCAGCAGTGAATGGTCCCGGCAGGACTACGAGCAGTACTTC.

The chain has TRBV27 and TRBJ2-7; 9 bases fit TRBD2. In germline, CDR1 is MNHEY, CDR2 SMNVEV (reference sequence). The CDR3 is 15 residues long. With V trimmed by 1 base and J by 1 base, 2 bases remained unmatched. The CDR3 here is CASSLWRGGSYEQYF. The CDR3 DNA sequence: TGTGCCAGCAGTTTATGGCGGGGGGGATCCTACGAGCAGTACTTC.

The chain recombines TRBV6-5 with TRBJ1-4, with D possibly TRBD1 on 5 matching bases. Germline V gene lookup returns CDR1 MNHEY and CDR2 SVGAGI. The V end lost 2 bases, the J end lost 7 bases, and 11 bases lay between the germline ends. This CDR3 spans 14 amino acids. This chain's CDR3 is CASSYATASEKLFF. DNA for the CDR3: TGTGCCAGCAGTTACGCGACAGCTAGTGAAAAACTGTTTTTT.

The chain recombines TRBV9 with TRBJ1-1; D is unclear. The CDR3 has 12 residues. Germline-derived CDR1 and CDR2 are SGDLS and YYNGEE. Trimming removed 6 bases from V and 6 bases from J, with 12 bases in between. This CDR3 reads CASNGEGAEAFF. The CDR3 coding sequence is TGTGCCAGCAATGGGGAGGGAGCTGAAGCTTTCTTT. Based on the CDR3 plus reference TRBV9 and TRBJ1-1, the full variable domain is DSGVTQTPKHLITATGQRVTLRCSPRSGDLSVYWYQQSLDQGLQFLIQYYNGEERAKGNILERFSAQQFPDLHSELNLSSLELGDSALYFCASNGEGAEAFFGQGTRLTVV.

The gene calls are TRBV27 and TRBJ2-2; D gene unclear. This CDR3 has 14 residues. Trimming shortened V by 5 bases and J by 1 base, and 8 bases separated the two germline ends. Germline V gives CDR1 MNHEY, CDR2 SMNVEV (reference sequence). The CDR3 protein is CASSLYLNTGELFF. The CDR3 DNA reads as TGTGCCAGCAGTCTATACCTGAACACCGGGGAGCTGTTTTTT.

The CDR3 sequence is CASSEYGTAGELFF. Written as DNA, the CDR3 is TGTGCCAGCAGTGAATATGGGACAGCCGGGGAGCTGTTTTTT. The chain joins TRBV25-1 to TRBJ2-2; 7 positions agree with TRBD1. V gave up 0 bases and J gave up 6 bases; unmatched junction bases: 1. The germline V gene encodes CDR1 MGHDK and CDR2 SYGVNS. The CDR3 has 14 residues.

The chain uses TRBV10-1 and TRBJ2-6, with D perhaps TRBD1 or TRBD2 (5 bases each). V dropped 2 bases and J dropped 5 bases, with 10 bases sitting between them. Germline values: CDR1 WNHNN, CDR2 SYGVQD (reference sequence). The CDR3 length is 15 residues. The DNA of the CDR3 is TGCGCCAGCAGTGAGCCGGGACCGCGGGCCAACGTCCTGACTTTC. Residues: CASSEPGPRANVLTF.

V usage is TRBV6-5 and J usage is TRBJ1-3; D may be TRBD1 (5 bases). There are 13 residues in the CDR3. Germline V gene sequence: CDR1 MNHEY, CDR2 SVGAGI. The V end was cut by 5 bases, the J end by 2 bases, with 7 bases between. This CDR3 is CASSPRAGNTIYF. As DNA, the CDR3 is TGTGCCAGCAGTCCCAGGGCTGGAAACACCATATATTTT.

The V and J genes are TRBV7-9 and TRBJ2-1, with 7 bases lining up with TRBD1. The junction had 3 bases not matched to a gene; V was cut back by 3 bases and J by 4 bases. The germline V gene encodes CDR1 SEHNR and CDR2 FQNEAQ (reference sequence). This CDR3 has 14 amino acids. The CDR3, as DNA: TGTGCCAGCAGCTTTGGACAGGATTACAATGAGCAGTTCTTC. Its protein is CASSFGQDYNEQFF.

The rearrangement links TRBV9 to TRBJ2-7; D is unresolved. The CDR3 length is 15 residues. V lost 0 bases to trimming and J lost 0 bases, with 10 bases between them. Per the germline V gene, CDR1 is SGDLS and CDR2 is YYNGEE. The CDR3 DNA sequence: TGTGCCAGCAGCGTAGGAGTTGCGAGCTCCTACGAGCAGTACTTC. Its protein is CASSVGVASSYEQYF.

V is TRBV5-5 and J is TRBJ2-5; tentative D call: TRBD2 (5 bases). From germline, CDR1 is SGHKS and CDR2 YYEKEE (reference sequence). V was shortened by 2 bases and J by 4 bases, with 12 bases between the two germline ends. This CDR3 comprises 14 residues. The CDR3 is CASSLAVLRETQYF. The CDR3 DNA is TGTGCCAGCAGCTTAGCGGTACTAAGAGAGACCCAGTACTTC.

This chain joins TRBV2 and TRBJ2-3, with 7 nucleotides matching TRBD1. Trimming took 8 bases from V and 4 from J; bases not matched to a gene: 9. Germline loops: CDR1 SNHLY, CDR2 FYNNEI. CDR3 length: 14 residues. The CDR3 here is CASGREGGSDTQYF. CDR3 nucleotides: TGTGCCAGCGGGCGTGAAGGGGGCTCAGATACGCAGTATTTT. The entire variable domain, with the rest obtained from reference TRBV2 and TRBJ2-3, is as follows: EPEVTQTPSHQVTQMGQEVILRCVPISNHLYFYWYRQILGQKVEFLVSFYNNEISEKSEIFDDQFSVERPDGSNFTLKIRSTKLEDSAMYFCASGREGGSDTQYFGPGTRLTVL.

This chain connects TRBV13 to TRBJ1-4; 7 positions match TRBD1. The CDR3 covers 16 residues. Germline V gene lookup returns CDR1 PRHDT and CDR2 FYEKMQ (reference sequence). Trimming at V came to 0 bases and at J to 7 bases, leaving 8 bases not matched to a gene. CDR3 amino acids: CASSLGDRGGGEKLFF. DNA for the CDR3: TGTGCCAGCAGCTTAGGCGATAGAGGGGGCGGTGAAAAACTGTTTTTT. Full variable domain (remainder filled in from reference TRBV13 and TRBJ1-4): AAGVIQSPRHLIKEKRETATLKCYPIPRHDTVYWYQQGPGQDPQFLISFYEKMQSDKGSIPDRFSAQQFSDYHSELNMSSLELGDSALYFCASSLGDRGGGEKLFFGSGTQLSVL.

This chain uses TRBV27 with TRBJ1-2, with D possibly being TRBD1 (5 bases). The germline V gene has CDR1 MNHEY and CDR2 SMNVEV (reference sequence). V was clipped by 0 bases and J by 1 base, with 15 bases between them. The CDR3 runs to 17 residues. In DNA, the CDR3 is TGTGCCAGCAGTTTATCCGTCGGGGCGCCGGATAACTATGGCTACACCTTC. Residues: CASSLSVGAPDNYGYTF.

The chain combines TRBV10-3 with TRBJ1-4, with a possible D match to TRBD1 (5 bases). CDR3 length equals 13 residues. With 4 bases removed from V and 7 bases from J, the gap between germline ends came to 10 bases. Germline CDR1 ENHRY, CDR2 SYGVKD. The CDR3 DNA is TGTGCCATCAGTGGAGGGGCGGGTGAAAAACTGTTTTTT. It codes for CAISGGAGEKLFF.

This chain joins TRBV7-2 and TRBJ2-7; D remains unclear. The ends were cut back, 3 bases at V and 4 bases at J, with 13 bases in the middle. Germline CDR1 is SGHTA and CDR2 is FQGNSA. The CDR3 has 14 residues. This chain's CDR3 is CASSFGSVLYEQYF. Here the CDR3 DNA reads TGTGCCAGCAGCTTCGGCAGCGTCCTTTACGAGCAGTACTTC.

The rearrangement uses TRBV27 and TRBJ2-7; D perhaps matches TRBD1 (5 bases). Germline CDR1 and CDR2: MNHEY and SMNVEV (reference sequence). The CDR3 consists of 13 residues. The V and J ends lost 3 bases and 1 base respectively, with 7 bases between them. The CDR3 nucleotides read TGTGCCAGCAGTTTGGACAATTCCTACGAGCAGTACTTC. Encoded protein: CASSLDNSYEQYF.